One sample yielded the 32 T cell receptor beta chains listed below, sequenced in a study of response to subunit inactivated influenza vaccine (dated by TCRdb to the late 2010s). Library generation was performed with RT-PCR. The instrument given in TCRdb is Illumina HiSeq 2500. In TCRdb, the public reads were trimmed at Q25 with fastp and aligned with MiXCR, with productive beta chains retained. Here each entry gathers all rows of one CDR3 protein and keeps the most common genes and DNA. Across this sample there are about 480,000 distinct CDR3 sequences, with about 25% seen only once. The ten most abundant clones make up approximately 2% of the sample. The sequences come from CD4+ T cells sorted from PBMCs, collected 5 to 6 days after vaccination. Receptor source: a man between 50 and 59 years old who received an inactivated influenza vaccine. Donor details come from another sample of the same person, matched by shared clones.

This clonotype was seen many times. This chain connects TRBV12-3 or TRBV12-4 to TRBJ2-1; D may be TRBD1 or TRBD2 (5 bases each). Trimming pared 4 bases from V and 3 bases from J, leaving 16 bases between. CDR3 length: 16 residues. The CDR3 DNA is TGTGCCAGCAGTTATCGGGACGCCTCTGACTACAATGAGCAGTTCTTC. Translating gives CASSYRDASDYNEQFF.

This clonotype was counted a few times. The rearrangement joins TRBV4-1 to TRBJ2-7, with TRBD1 matching 8 bases. The CDR3 sequence is 18 residues long. V shed 1 base and J 5 bases; nucleotides not matched to a gene: 16. Germline assignment: CDR1 MGHRA and CDR2 YSYEKL. The DNA for the CDR3 is TGCGCCAGCAGCCAAGCTAATCCCGGGACAGGCCTTTTCCACGAGCAGTACTTC. Amino acids: CASSQANPGTGLFHEQYF.

The table lists this clonotype with a few counts. DNA for the CDR3: TGTGCCATCAGTGGGCGACAGGAGAGAACGAACACCGGGGAGCTGTTTTTT. The encoded protein is CAISGRQERTNTGELFF. The chain joins TRBV10-3 to TRBJ2-2, with D possibly being TRBD1 (6 bases). Germline V gene lookup returns CDR1 ENHRY and CDR2 SYGVKD. CDR3 length: 17 residues. V was pared by 4 bases and J by 0 bases, with 15 bases between.

The sample holds a few counts of this clonotype. The chain links TRBV6-5 to TRBJ2-1; D might be TRBD1 or TRBD2, each matching 6 bases. The germline CDR1 and CDR2 sequences are MNHEY and SVGAGI. V gave up 0 bases and J gave up 11 bases, with 11 bases separating them. CDR3 length equals 13 residues. CDR3 loop: CASSYSGGYKQFF. DNA of the CDR3: TGTGCCAGCAGTTACTCGGGGGGCTATAAGCAGTTCTTC.

The chain couples TRBV6-2 or TRBV6-3 to TRBJ2-6, with 15 positions matching TRBD2. From germline, CDR1 is MNHEY and CDR2 SVGEGT. Trimming took 6 bases from V and 3 from J; bases not matched to a gene: 9. The CDR3 runs to 19 residues. The CDR3 DNA reads TGTGCCAGCAGCCCCGCCGGGACTAGCGGGAGGTATGGGGCCAACGTCCTGACTTTC. It translates to CASSPAGTSGRYGANVLTF.

This clonotype was recorded a few times. The V and J genes are TRBV5-4 and TRBJ2-7, with D tentatively TRBD2 (7 bases). Per germline, CDR1 SGHNT and CDR2 YYREEE (reference sequence). V dropped 4 bases and J dropped 3 bases, with 17 bases sitting between them. The CDR3 runs 15 residues. The CDR3 nucleotides read TGTGCCAGCAGCCGGTCCGGGGGGCGCTTCTACGAGCAGTACTTC. It specifies CASSRSGGRFYEQYF.

The V gene is TRBV12-3 or TRBV12-4, the J gene TRBJ1-5, with TRBD1 matching 10 bases. The CDR3 loop spans 15 amino acids. The V gene end was trimmed by 6 bases and the J gene end by 4 bases; junction bases not matched to a gene: 6. The CDR3 nucleotides are TGTGCCAGCAGGGACGGGGACAGGGGAAATCAGCCCCAGCATTTT. Protein: CASRDGDRGNQPQHF.

This sequence joins TRBV12-3 or TRBV12-4 and TRBJ1-2, with 7 bases fitting TRBD1. Losses at the gene ends were 3 bases for V and 3 bases for J; bases not matched to a gene: 4. The CDR3 runs 14 residues. The DNA of the CDR3 is TGTGCCAGCAGTTTGTCCAGGGGGGACTATGGCTACACCTTC. It translates to CASSLSRGDYGYTF.

J is TRBJ2-1 and V is TRBV20-1; D may match TRBD1 or TRBD2 (5 bases each). Germline values: CDR1 DFQATT, CDR2 SNEGSKA (reference sequence). CDR3 length: 15 residues. V dropped 3 bases and J dropped 8 bases, with 20 bases sitting between them. This chain's CDR3 is CSARGTGSGVYEQFF. The CDR3 DNA reads as TGCAGTGCTAGGGGGACCGGGTCAGGAGTCTATGAGCAGTTCTTC.

This clonotype occurred a few times. The chain links TRBV7-9 to TRBJ2-7; 10 nucleotides match TRBD2. CDR3 length: 16 residues. The V gene's germline CDR1 is SEHNR and CDR2 FQNEAQ (reference sequence). V lost 1 base to trimming and J lost 2 bases; unmatched junction nucleotides: 5. The CDR3 loop is CASSLGGLAGAYEQYF. DNA for the CDR3: TGTGCCAGCAGCTTAGGAGGGCTAGCGGGAGCCTACGAGCAGTACTTC. The variable domain in full, completed from reference TRBV7-9 and TRBJ2-7, reads DTGVSQNPRHKITKRGQNVTFRCDPISEHNRLYWYRQTLGQGPEFLTYFQNEAQLEKSRLLSDRFSAERPKGSFSTLEIQRTEQGDSAMYLCASSLGGLAGAYEQYFGPGTRLTVT.

The J gene is TRBJ1-2, the V gene TRBV7-2, with 7 bases matching TRBD1. This CDR3 spans 15 amino acids. The germline V gene encodes CDR1 SGHTA and CDR2 FQGNSA. The trim removed 2 bases at V and 5 bases at J, leaving 8 bases unmatched. CDR3 region: CASSLTGDRSYGYTF. DNA of the CDR3: TGTGCCAGCAGCTTAACCGGGGACAGATCTTATGGCTACACCTTC.

The chain uses TRBV3-1 and TRBJ2-5, with a tentative D call TRBD2 (5 bases). Looked up from germline, CDR1 is LGHDT and CDR2 is YNNKEL (reference sequence). The CDR3 extends over 14 amino acids. CDR3 in amino acids: CAVRPEVAGETQYF. The CDR3 coding sequence is TGTGCTGTAAGGCCGGAGGTGGCAGGAGAGACCCAGTACTTC.

This clonotype was detected only a few times. V gene TRBV4-1 combines with J gene TRBJ2-7, with 7 bases that match TRBD1. Germline-derived CDR1 and CDR2 are MGHRA and YSYEKL. V gave up 4 bases and J gave up 3 bases; unmatched junction bases: 6. The CDR3 length is 14 residues. CDR3 coding DNA: TGCGCCAGCAGCCGAGACAGGGAAAACTACGAGCAGTACTTC. Its protein is CASSRDRENYEQYF.

The chain uses TRBV7-9 and TRBJ1-1; no clear D gene. The germline V gene encodes CDR1 SEHNR and CDR2 FQNEAQ (reference sequence). The CDR3 covers 11 residues. V lost 4 bases and J lost 6, with 6 bases in between. In DNA, the CDR3 is TGTGCCAGCAGCTCGGACGCTGAAGCTTTCTTT. Its protein product is CASSSDAEAFF.

The rearrangement joins TRBV27 to TRBJ2-7; 15 nucleotides agree with TRBD2. J lost 4 bases, V lost 6 bases, and 7 bases had no gene match. CDR3 length equals 16 residues. From germline, CDR1 is MNHEY and CDR2 SMNVEV (reference sequence). CDR3 amino acids: CASSLTGLAGGYEQYF. CDR3 bases: TGTGCCAGCAGCCTAACCGGACTAGCGGGAGGGTACGAGCAGTACTTC.

The chain combines TRBV2 with TRBJ2-7, with TRBD2 matching over 7 bases. The junction had 3 bases not matched to a gene; V was cut back by 4 bases and J by 3 bases. The CDR3 is 13 residues long. Germline V gene lookup returns CDR1 SNHLY and CDR2 FYNNEI. The CDR3 DNA sequence: TGTGCCAGCAGTGGTCTAGCGGACTACGAGCAGTACTTC. This sequence encodes CASSGLADYEQYF.

The chain carries TRBV20-1 and TRBJ2-1; 7 bases line up with TRBD2. The V and J ends lost 1 base and 4 bases, in that order; junction bases with no gene match: 7. Germline CDR1 DFQATT, CDR2 SNEGSKA (reference sequence). The CDR3 contains 15 residues. The CDR3 DNA reads TGCAGTGCTAGAGGTCGGCTAGCGGATTACAATGAGCAGTTCTTC. It yields the protein CSARGRLADYNEQFF.

The rearrangement links TRBV10-3 to TRBJ2-7; tentative D call: TRBD2 (5 bases). V was cut by 4 bases and J by 7 bases, with 14 bases left in between. The CDR3 covers 13 residues. Per germline, CDR1 ENHRY and CDR2 SYGVKD. The CDR3 nucleotides are TGTGCCATCAGTGTGGGTCAAACGGGGGAGCAGTACTTC. Translated, it gives CAISVGQTGEQYF.

This clonotype came up a few times. This rearrangement joins TRBV7-9 to TRBJ2-3; maybe TRBD1 (7 bases). The CDR3 loop spans 16 amino acids. Trimming removed 7 bases from V and 1 base from J, with 18 bases in between. CDR1 is SEHNR, CDR2 FQNEAQ, per germline (reference sequence). In nucleotides, the CDR3 is TGTGCCAGCATCAGGGGGATCGGGGGACGCACAGATACGCAGTATTTT. Residues: CASIRGIGGRTDTQYF.

V gene TRBV5-1 combines with J gene TRBJ2-3, with D possibly being TRBD2 (5 bases). The germline V gene has CDR1 SGHRS and CDR2 YFSETQ. Trimming shortened V by 3 bases and J by 5 bases, and 19 bases separated the two germline ends. The CDR3 sequence is 16 residues long. CDR3 DNA: TGCGCCAGCAGCTCACTCCCCGAATTCGGGAAAGATACGCAGTATTTT. Protein sequence: CASSSLPEFGKDTQYF.

CDR3 in amino acids: CASSPGQGRKETQYF. CDR3 coding DNA: TGCGCCAGCAGCCCGGGACAGGGAAGAAAGGAGACCCAGTACTTC. The rearrangement joins TRBV5-1 to TRBJ2-5; 9 bases map to TRBD1. Trimming at V came to 4 bases and at J to 5 bases, leaving 9 bases not matched to a gene. Germline V gene sequence: CDR1 SGHRS, CDR2 YFSETQ. The length of the CDR3 is 15 residues. Looking up the rest from reference TRBV5-1 and TRBJ2-5 gives the full variable domain: KAGVTQTPRYLIKTRGQQVTLSCSPISGHRSVSWYQQTPGQGLQFLFEYFSETQRNKGNFPGRFSGRQFSNSRSEMNVSTLELGDSALYLCASSPGQGRKETQYFGPGTRLLVL.

The chain uses TRBV2 and TRBJ2-7, with D perhaps matching TRBD1 (6 bases). The CDR3 is made up of 14 amino acids. The germline V and J ends were trimmed by 4 bases and 7 bases, with 17 bases remaining between them. Germline V gene data show CDR1 as SNHLY and CDR2 as FYNNEI. The CDR3 here is CASSGIRGSREQYF. Here the CDR3 DNA reads TGTGCCAGCAGTGGTATAAGGGGGAGTCGTGAGCAGTACTTC.

This clonotype was seen a few times. This rearrangement joins TRBV12-3 or TRBV12-4 to TRBJ2-7, with D unclear. The CDR3 has 13 amino acids. V lost 3 bases and J lost 2, with 8 bases in between. CDR3 amino acids: CASSFEVTYEQYF. CDR3 DNA: TGTGCCAGCAGTTTTGAAGTTACCTACGAGCAGTACTTC.

The rearrangement links TRBV5-1 to TRBJ2-5; 10 positions match TRBD2. V trimming: 0 bases; J trimming: 6 bases; junction bases outside the gene matches: 8. Germline V gene sequence: CDR1 SGHRS, CDR2 YFSETQ. The CDR3 loop spans 16 amino acids. Written as DNA, the CDR3 is TGCGCCAGCAGCTTGGATCCAGCGGGGGGGCATCAGACCCAGTACTTC. Protein product: CASSLDPAGGHQTQYF.

The CDR3 bases are TGTGCCAGCAGCGTAGCTACAACAGGCAATGAGCAGTTCTTC. It codes for CASSVATTGNEQFF. The chain recombines TRBV9 with TRBJ2-1, with D possibly matching TRBD1 (5 bases). Per germline, CDR1 SGDLS and CDR2 YYNGEE. The CDR3 length is 14 residues. V shed 0 bases and J shed 6 bases, with 10 bases lying between them.

This sequence joins TRBV11-2 and TRBJ2-7; 11 bases line up with TRBD1. The ends lost 0 bases at V and 2 bases at J; junction bases unmatched: 18. The CDR3 spans 21 residues. Germline CDR1 reads SGHAT; CDR2 reads FQNNGV. The CDR3 loop is CASSLERTGGAVWGWPYEQYF. The CDR3 DNA is TGTGCCAGCAGCTTAGAACGGACAGGGGGCGCCGTGTGGGGGTGGCCCTACGAGCAGTACTTC.

J is TRBJ1-2 and V is TRBV4-3, with D tentatively TRBD1 (6 bases). CDR1 is LGHNA and CDR2 is YSLEER in the germline V gene. This CDR3 has 14 amino acids. V was cut by 0 bases and J by 8 bases, with 13 bases left in between. The CDR3 DNA follows: TGCGCCAGCAGCCAAGAGAGTAGGGGGTTGGGCTACACCTTC. This gives the protein CASSQESRGLGYTF.

This clonotype occurred a few times. V is TRBV7-2 and J is TRBJ2-1; tentative D call: TRBD2 (5 bases). Germline loops: CDR1 SGHTA, CDR2 FQGNSA. This CDR3 is 17 amino acids long. The germline V and J ends were trimmed by 2 bases and 0 bases, with 14 bases remaining between them. This chain's CDR3 is CASSLSGPVSSYNEQFF. The CDR3 DNA follows: TGTGCCAGCAGCTTAAGCGGACCTGTGAGCTCCTACAATGAGCAGTTCTTC.

This clonotype has just a few counts. DNA for the CDR3: TGTGCCAGCAGCCAAGAGTGGAGGGGAGGAGAGACCCAGTACTTC. It is translated as CASSQEWRGGETQYF. The V and J genes are TRBV4-2 and TRBJ2-5, with a tentative D call TRBD2 (6 bases). With 0 bases removed from V and 4 bases from J, the gap between germline ends came to 12 bases. Germline V gene lookup returns CDR1 LGHNA and CDR2 YNFKEQ. The length of the CDR3 is 15 residues.

This clonotype was counted only a few times. This chain links TRBV5-5 with TRBJ1-5; D perhaps matches TRBD1 (5 bases). CDR1 and CDR2 (germline): SGHKS, YYEKEE (reference sequence). The CDR3 spans 15 residues. The V end was cut by 2 bases, the J end by 2 bases, with 11 bases between. The DNA of the CDR3 is TGTGCCAGCAGCTTCGGGGGGGGTGGCAATCAGCCCCAGCATTTT. Translated: CASSFGGGGNQPQHF.

The V and J genes are TRBV24-1 and TRBJ2-3; 11 bases line up with TRBD2. Germline V gene lookup returns CDR1 KGHDR and CDR2 SFDVKD. Unmatched junction bases numbered 6, after V lost 3 bases and J lost 11 bases. This CDR3 is built from 14 residues. CDR3 DNA sequence: TGTGCCACCAGTGATACGCTAGCGGGGGGAGTGCAGTATTTT. Protein product: CATSDTLAGGVQYF.

The J gene is TRBJ1-3, the V gene TRBV2; D remains unclear. This CDR3 is 12 amino acids long. The germline gives CDR1 SNHLY, CDR2 FYNNEI. Trimming took 3 bases from V and 4 from J, leaving 4 bases between them. The CDR3 region has the DNA TGTGCCAGCAGTGATCTGGGAAACACCATATATTTT. This encodes CASSDLGNTIYF.